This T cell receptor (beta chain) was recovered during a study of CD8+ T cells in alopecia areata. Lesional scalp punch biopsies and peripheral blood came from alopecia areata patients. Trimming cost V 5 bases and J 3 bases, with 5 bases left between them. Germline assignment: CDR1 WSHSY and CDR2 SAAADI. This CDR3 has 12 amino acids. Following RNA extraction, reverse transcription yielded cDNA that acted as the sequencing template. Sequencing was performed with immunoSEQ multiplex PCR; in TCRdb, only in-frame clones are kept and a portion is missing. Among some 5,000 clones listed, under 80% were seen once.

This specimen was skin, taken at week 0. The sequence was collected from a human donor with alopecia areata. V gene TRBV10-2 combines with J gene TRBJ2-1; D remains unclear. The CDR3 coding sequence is TGCGCCAGCAGTTATGACTACAATGAGCAGTTCTTC. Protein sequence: CASSYDYNEQFF.